The clone carrying this T cell receptor (beta chain) was picked up one time. What it binds is unknown. It was across several immunoSEQ plates that each subset's genomic DNA was evenly split. The DNA input per sorted-subset replicate PCR was 200 to 250 ng, corresponding to some 33,000 T cell genomes. Some clones are missing from TCRdb's copy, which holds only in-frame ones; the method was immunoSEQ multiplex PCR. Of roughly 2,000,000 clones listed, about 95% are singletons. CD45RO negativity and positive selection for CCR7 defined naive CD8 cells, a population that excluded terminally differentiated effector memory CD45RA+ cells. This entry is derived from a study of shared clonotypes between healthy human individuals. Study-level background: Sampling drew on donors who were a couple of women and a few men aged 18 to 49.

V lost 6 bases to trimming and J lost 2 bases; unmatched junction nucleotides: 7. This CDR3 contains 15 residues. Germline CDR1 is MNHEY and CDR2 is SMNVEV (reference sequence). General study results and limits: Lower generation probabilities were found for non-shared clonotypes than for those shared by all four donors.

The sequence was collected from a young man in good health. The V and J genes are TRBV27 and TRBJ2-7, with 10 bases that match TRBD1. The sample taken for sequencing was naive CD8+ T cells sorted from blood. DNA of the CDR3: TGTGCCAGCAGCGAGACAGGGGGCGTTCCCTACGAGCAGTACTTC. Its translation: CASSETGGVPYEQYF.